A single sample gave rise to the 24 T cell receptor beta chains below, sequenced in a study of T cell responses to AZD1222 COVID-19 vaccine. Assay used: immunoSEQ multiplex PCR; TCRdb lists only in-frame clones, some missing. Among about 160,000 clones listed, approximately 91% were seen once. The source material was peripheral blood, sampled 28 days after the second AZD1222 dose. These receptors came from an adult who received the AZD1222 COVID-19 vaccine.

This chain links TRBV12-3 or TRBV12-4 with TRBJ2-2; 9 positions match TRBD1. The CDR3 loop spans 13 amino acids. The V and J ends lost 7 bases and 5 bases, in that order; junction bases with no gene match: 2. CDR3 protein: CASIQGATGELFF. The CDR3, as DNA: TGTGCCAGCATACAGGGGGCGACCGGGGAGCTGTTTTTT.

V is TRBV30 and J is TRBJ2-7, with D tentatively TRBD1 (6 bases). The CDR3 is 14 amino acids. Trimming stripped 1 base from V and 6 bases from J, with 16 bases between. Germline V lookup: CDR1 GTSNPN, CDR2 SVGIG (reference sequence). Here the CDR3 reads CAWSALGARSEQYF. In nucleotides, the CDR3 is TGTGCCTGGAGTGCACTGGGGGCCAGGTCCGAGCAGTACTTC.

The rearrangement uses TRBV19 and TRBJ2-7; D may be TRBD1 or TRBD2 (5 bases each). Looked up from germline, CDR1 is LNHDA and CDR2 is SQIVND (reference sequence). V was pared by 3 bases and J by 3 bases, with 18 bases between. CDR3 length: 16 residues. Written as DNA, the CDR3 is TGTGCCAGTAGTATCGGCGCAGGGAGAAAACACTACGAGCAGTACTTC. Protein product: CASSIGAGRKHYEQYF.

The chain carries TRBV3-1 (or the pseudogene TRBV3-2) and TRBJ2-7, with D perhaps TRBD1 (6 bases). Germline lookup yields CDR1 LGHDT and CDR2 YNNKEL (reference sequence). The CDR3 totals 15 residues. Trimming cost V 4 bases and J 2 bases, with 15 bases left between them. In DNA, the CDR3 is TGTGCCAGCAGCCGCTCCGGGACACCCCCCTACGAGCAGTACTTC. It codes for CASSRSGTPPYEQYF.

The chain carries TRBV19 and TRBJ1-2; D gene ambiguous. This CDR3 is built from 15 residues. CDR1 and CDR2 from the germline V gene are LNHDA and SQIVND (reference sequence). Trimming removed 3 bases at V and 4 bases at J, with 15 bases between. CDR3 residues: CASSIAAQVSYGYTF. The CDR3, as DNA: TGTGCCAGTAGTATCGCCGCCCAGGTTAGCTATGGCTACACCTTC.

Of note for this clone: At one boundary the junction diverges from the germline segment, which might be a read error. V usage is TRBV7-7 and J usage is TRBJ2-5; TRBD2 matches at 11 bases. CDR1 is SSHAT and CDR2 is FNYEAQ in the germline V gene (reference sequence). This CDR3 region has 19 residues. CDR3 sequence: CASSLGLSASGRHQETQYF. CDR3 in DNA: TGTGCTAGCAGCTTAGGCCTCTCGGCTAGCGGGAGGCACCAAGAGACCCAGTACTTC. Based on the CDR3 plus reference TRBV7-7 and TRBJ2-5, the full variable domain is GAGVSQSPRYKVTKRGQDVTLRCDPISSHATLYWYQQALGQGPEFLTYFNYEAQPDKSGLPSDRFSAERPEGSISTLTIQRTEQRDSAMYRCASSLGLSASGRHQETQYFGPGTRLLVL.

As to this clone: Other DNA sequences from this sample encode an identical CDR3 as well. The chain has TRBV12-3 or TRBV12-4 and TRBJ2-7, with D possibly TRBD1 on 6 matching bases. This CDR3 comprises 13 residues. Trimming cost V 6 bases and J 5 bases, with 14 bases left between them. The CDR3 nucleotides are TGTGCCAGCAGATCCACAGGGTACGACGAGCAGTACTTC. The encoded protein is CASRSTGYDEQYF.

The chain couples TRBV7-2 to TRBJ2-3; no reliable D call. Germline values: CDR1 SGHTA, CDR2 FQGNSA. The CDR3 runs 12 residues. Trimming left V 4 bases short and J 3 bases short, with 5 bases between. The CDR3 nucleotides are TGTGCCAGCAGCTCCCTAACAGATACGCAGTATTTT. This translates into CASSSLTDTQYF.

The V call is TRBV2, the J call TRBJ2-7, with TRBD1 matching over 8 bases. J gave up 5 bases and V 7 bases, and 10 bases lay outside the gene matches. Germline V CDR1 and CDR2: SNHLY, FYNNEI. The CDR3 runs to 14 residues. The CDR3 sequence is CASTGEAGGHEQYF. The CDR3 DNA reads as TGTGCCAGCACCGGCGAGGCAGGGGGCCACGAGCAGTACTTC.

The count of this clone is one. The CDR3 nucleotides are TGTGCCATCAGTGAACAGGGAAGTGTGGGATCACCCCTCCACTTT. Protein sequence: CAISEQGSVGSPLHF. This chain uses TRBV10-3 with TRBJ1-6; D is possibly TRBD1 (6 bases). The CDR3 spans 15 residues. Trimming pared 3 bases from V and 10 bases from J, leaving 16 bases between. The germline gives CDR1 ENHRY, CDR2 SYGVKD.

The V gene is TRBV18, the J gene TRBJ1-1; no firm D call. Germline CDR1 reads KGHSH; CDR2 reads LQKENI. V lost 3 bases to trimming and J lost 4 bases, with 12 bases between them. The CDR3 loop spans 14 amino acids. The CDR3 reads CASSPGVKSTEAFF. CDR3 bases: TGTGCCAGCTCACCCGGGGTTAAGAGCACTGAAGCTTTCTTT.

J is TRBJ1-4 and V is TRBV4-1, with 8 bases that match TRBD1. V shed 3 bases, J shed 4 bases, and the junction held 4 bases outside the gene matches. The CDR3 has 15 amino acids. The germline V gene encodes CDR1 MGHRA and CDR2 YSYEKL. CDR3 residues: CASSQPGQVNEKLFF. CDR3 DNA: TGCGCCAGCAGCCAGCCGGGACAGGTTAATGAAAAACTGTTTTTT.

The chain uses TRBV12-5 and TRBJ1-5; D gene uncertain. This CDR3 comprises 13 residues. Germline V gene lookup returns CDR1 LGHNT and CDR2 FRNRAP. V was trimmed by 3 bases and J by 10 bases, leaving 13 bases between them. CDR3 in DNA: TGTGCTAGTGGTTTAGACGAGTACGGACCCCAGCATTTT. It codes for CASGLDEYGPQHF.

The V gene is TRBV18, the J gene TRBJ1-4, with 8 nucleotides matching TRBD1. V shed 4 bases, J shed 2 bases, and the junction held 12 bases outside the gene matches. The length of the CDR3 is 18 residues. Germline V gene lookup returns CDR1 KGHSH and CDR2 LQKENI. The CDR3 loop is CASSLNARQGNTNEKLFF. The CDR3 coding sequence is TGTGCCAGCTCACTCAACGCCCGACAGGGGAACACTAATGAAAAACTGTTTTTT.

The gene calls are TRBV5-1 and TRBJ1-1, with D perhaps matching TRBD1 (6 bases). The ends were cut back, 0 bases at V and 1 base at J, with 13 bases in the middle. Looked up from germline, CDR1 is SGHRS and CDR2 is YFSETQ. The CDR3 loop spans 16 amino acids. The chain's CDR3 is CASSLVQGTPNTEAFF. CDR3 nucleotides: TGCGCCAGCAGCTTGGTTCAGGGGACGCCGAACACTGAAGCTTTCTTT.

This clone was seen only once. This chain connects TRBV7-2 to TRBJ1-3; unclear D gene. Germline V CDR1 and CDR2: SGHTA, FQGNSA. This CDR3 has 16 amino acids. V dropped 1 base and J dropped 2 bases, with 12 bases sitting between them. DNA of the CDR3: TGTGCCAGCAGCTTAGACCACCGAGGAGCTGGAAACACCATATATTTT. Amino acid sequence: CASSLDHRGAGNTIYF.

This sequence joins TRBV4-2 and TRBJ1-1; the D is unclear. CDR3 length: 14 amino acids. The V gene lost 0 bases and the J gene lost 8 bases, with 13 bases spanning the gap. CDR1 and CDR2 from the germline V gene are LGHNA and YNFKEQ. For the CDR3, the DNA is TGTGCCAGCAGCCAAGATAGGATGGGAAGAGAAGCTTTCTTT. Amino acid sequence: CASSQDRMGREAFF.

This rearrangement joins TRBV30 to TRBJ1-5; D ambiguous. CDR3 length: 15 amino acids. Between the trimmed V and J ends, which lost 0 bases and 0 bases, there was a span of 9 bases. The germline V gene encodes CDR1 GTSNPN and CDR2 SVGIG (reference sequence). The CDR3 DNA follows: TGTGCCTGGAGTGTCCAGGATTATAGCAATCAGCCCCAGCATTTT. Translated: CAWSVQDYSNQPQHF.

The chain has TRBV20-1 and TRBJ2-1, with D perhaps given as TRBD1 or TRBD2 (5 bases each). This CDR3 spans 11 amino acids. The V end lost 3 bases, the J end lost 9 bases, and 9 bases lay between the germline ends. Germline V gives CDR1 DFQATT, CDR2 SNEGSKA (reference sequence). The chain's CDR3 is CSARGDGEQFF. CDR3 nucleotide sequence: TGCAGTGCTAGGGGGGACGGTGAGCAGTTCTTC.

V gene TRBV18 combines with J gene TRBJ1-6, with D perhaps matching TRBD1 (6 bases). This CDR3 has 13 residues. CDR1 is KGHSH, CDR2 LQKENI, per germline. Trimming removed 4 bases at V and 7 bases at J, with 8 bases between. Written as DNA, the CDR3 is TGTGCCAGCTCACAGGGGGGGAATTCACCCCTCCACTTT. As protein: CASSQGGNSPLHF.

The chain's CDR3 is CASSIGVGGDSYNEQFF. DNA for the CDR3: TGTGCCAGTAGTATCGGGGTAGGGGGAGACTCCTACAATGAGCAGTTCTTC. V gene TRBV19 combines with J gene TRBJ2-1, with a possible D match to TRBD1 (6 bases). CDR3 length: 17 residues. In germline, CDR1 is LNHDA, CDR2 SQIVND (reference sequence). The V end lost 3 bases, the J end lost 0 bases, and 15 bases lay between the germline ends.

The chain joins TRBV18 to TRBJ1-6, with D possibly being TRBD1 (5 bases). V lost 2 bases, J lost 4 bases, and 9 bases lay in between. The CDR3 contains 15 residues. The germline gives CDR1 KGHSH, CDR2 LQKENI. This chain's CDR3 is CASSPGGIYNSPLHF. The CDR3 DNA is TGTGCCAGCTCACCAGGGGGGATTTATAATTCACCCCTCCACTTT.

This clone was counted only a few times. The chain recombines TRBV12-3 or TRBV12-4 with TRBJ1-1, with unresolved D. CDR3 size: 13 residues. V was pared by 7 bases and J by 3 bases, with 12 bases between. The CDR3 loop reads CASTPRKDTEAFF. CDR3 sequence (DNA): TGTGCCAGCACCCCCCGTAAGGACACTGAAGCTTTCTTT.

The genes are TRBV5-1 and TRBJ2-7; TRBD1 is a possible D gene (7 bases). V lost 4 bases, J lost 9 bases, and 20 bases lay in between. The germline V gene has CDR1 SGHRS and CDR2 YFSETQ. CDR3 length equals 14 residues. The CDR3 here is CASSDGQGGTVQYF. In DNA form, the CDR3 reads TGCGCCAGCAGCGACGGGCAGGGGGGAACCGTGCAGTACTTC.